This T cell receptor (beta chain) emerged from a study of T cells in Graves' hyperthyroidism and ophthalmopathy. TCR beta CDR3 region amplification was performed from RNA transcripts. An initial round of RT-PCR targeting the TCR CDR3 relied on the HTBI primer set. TCRdb reprocessed the multiplex PCR reads via MiXCR and lists one record per CDR3 protein. The repertoire holds about 540,000 distinct CDR3 sequences, roughly 46% seen once, with just over 8% in the top ten. In regard to this clonotype: What it recognizes is unknown.

With a duration under 2 months, the hyperthyroidism was newly diagnosed in patients aged 18 to 65. Study-wide findings and caveats: Researchers found most expanded thyroid clonotypes above 0.001 in blood as well. In validation, the model predicted ophthalmopathy. These predictions came a median 6.5 months before onset.

This TCR was sampled from a woman aged 18-35 years with Graves' hyperthyroidism. Sequenced material: peripheral blood or thyroid tissue (not recorded which).

The CDR3 spells CASRPTGTGEQYGYTF. CDR3 in DNA: TGTGCCAGCAGACCAACCGGGACAGGGGAACAGTATGGCTACACCTTC. The rearrangement uses TRBV12-3 or TRBV12-4 and TRBJ1-2; 10 bases are shared with TRBD1. The CDR3 sequence is 16 residues long. The J segment lost 5 bases and the V segment lost 6 bases, leaving 12 bases of the junction unmatched.